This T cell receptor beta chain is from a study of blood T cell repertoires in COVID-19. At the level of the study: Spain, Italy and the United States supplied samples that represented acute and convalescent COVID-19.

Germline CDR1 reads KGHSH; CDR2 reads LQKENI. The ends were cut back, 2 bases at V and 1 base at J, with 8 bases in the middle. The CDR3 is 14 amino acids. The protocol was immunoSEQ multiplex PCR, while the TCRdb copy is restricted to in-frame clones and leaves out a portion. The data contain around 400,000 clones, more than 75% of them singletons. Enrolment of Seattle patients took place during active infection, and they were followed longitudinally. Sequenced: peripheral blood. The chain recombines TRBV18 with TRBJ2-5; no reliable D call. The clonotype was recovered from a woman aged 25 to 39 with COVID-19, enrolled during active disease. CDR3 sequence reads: CASSPGQVQETQYF. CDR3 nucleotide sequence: TGTGCCAGCTCACCAGGGCAAGTCCAAGAGACCCAGTACTTC.